This T cell receptor (beta chain) came from a study of beta chain features in type 1 diabetes. The collection from each donor was one heparinised blood draw averaging about 116 mL. Investigators reverse transcribed all isolated RNA, so they sequenced expressed TCRB transcripts. The read count averaged approximately 3.5 million across naive, central memory and regulatory T cell samples. Assay: immunoSEQ multiplex PCR; the TCRdb copy retains only in-frame clones and omits some. This table holds 900,000 or so clones, about a sixth found once. This CDR3 has 15 residues. Trimming at V came to 4 bases and at J to 2 bases, leaving 9 bases not matched to a gene. Germline CDR1 SGHDT, CDR2 YYEEEE.

The sequencing sample was made of naive CD4+ T cells from blood. This sequence originates from a woman aged 18-29 years in good health. The chain carries TRBV5-6 and TRBJ2-7; 7 bases are a match to TRBD1. CDR3 amino acids: CASSKDSGQTYEQYF. For the CDR3, the DNA is TGTGCCAGCAGCAAAGACTCGGGACAGACCTACGAGCAGTACTTC.